The rows below give T cell receptor beta chains drawn from one sample of a study of cytomegalovirus exposure and HLA in healthy donors. Data came from immunoSEQ multiplex PCR; TCRdb stores just in-frame clones and leaves some out. The repertoire holds tens of thousands of clones, with around 66% as singletons. The specimen was PBMCs. The receptors come from a man aged 60-69 years in good health and CMV-seropositive. Both conserved end residues are part of each CDR3. D genes are given only for firm matches. Clone sizes are given selectively: once, few, many, or a class where the clone is expanded.

d_call j_call clone_size v_call cdr3_aa cdr3_nt
NA TRBJ2-6 NA TRBV5-5 CASSLGGGGGANVLTF TGTGCCAGCAGCTTGGGGGGCGGTGGTGGGGCCAACGTCCTGACTTTC
NA TRBJ2-1 NA TRBV9 CASSVSNEQFF TGTGCCAGCAGCGTATCGAATGAGCAGTTCTTC
TRBD1 TRBJ1-1 NA TRBV6-5 CASSRGQGGVSEAFF TGTGCCAGCAGTCGCGGACAGGGGGGTGTGTCTGAAGCTTTCTTT
TRBD1 TRBJ1-4 NA TRBV5-6 CASSLRGLPATNEKLFF TGTGCCAGCAGCTTGAGGGGGCTGCCTGCAACTAATGAAAAACTGTTTTTT
TRBD2 TRBJ2-1 NA TRBV6-1 CASRSGLAGIEQFF TGTGCCAGCAGATCGGGACTAGCGGGGATTGAGCAGTTCTTC
TRBD1 TRBJ2-3 NA TRBV5-1 CASSLGEGAGTDTQYF TGCGCCAGCAGCTTGGGAGAGGGGGCCGGCACAGATACGCAGTATTTT
NA TRBJ1-6 NA TRBV5-8 CASSLGQEYYSPLHF TGTGCCAGCAGCTTGGGACAGGAGTACTATTCACCCCTCCACTTT
NA TRBJ2-7 NA TRBV30 CAWKTGLYEQYF TGTGCCTGGAAAACGGGACTGTACGAGCAGTACTTC
TRBD1 TRBJ1-1 NA TRBV5-6 CASSWTGGEAFF TGTGCCAGCAGCTGGACAGGAGGTGAAGCTTTCTTT
NA TRBJ1-1 NA TRBV4-1 CASSRGNTEAFF TGCGCCAGCAGTAGGGGTAACACTGAAGCTTTCTTT
NA TRBJ2-7 NA TRBV7-2 CASSLVRDTYEQYF TGTGCCAGCAGCTTAGTAAGAGATACCTACGAGCAGTACTTC
TRBD1 TRBJ2-1 NA TRBV7-3 CASSLNEAAGQGAYYNEQFF TGTGCCAGCAGCTTAAACGAAGCGGCGGGACAGGGGGCGTATTACAATGAGCAGTTCTTC
TRBD1 TRBJ1-2 NA TRBV5-3 CARSLKDRGANYGYTF TGTGCCAGAAGCTTGAAGGACAGGGGGGCTAACTATGGCTACACCTTC
NA TRBJ2-2 NA TRBV10-3 CAIRSDINTGELFF TGTGCCATCAGATCGGACATAAACACCGGGGAGCTGTTTTTT
NA TRBJ1-1 NA TRBV5-6 CASSLTGSTEAFF TGTGCCAGCAGCCTGACAGGCAGCACTGAAGCTTTCTTT
NA TRBJ2-3 NA TRBV5-1 CASSLGVRNTDTQYF TGCGCCAGCAGCTTGGGCGTCAGGAACACAGATACGCAGTATTTT
NA TRBJ2-6 few TRBV10-3 CAISGVSAGANVLTF TGTGCCATCAGTGGAGTGTCCGCTGGGGCCAACGTCCTGACTTTC